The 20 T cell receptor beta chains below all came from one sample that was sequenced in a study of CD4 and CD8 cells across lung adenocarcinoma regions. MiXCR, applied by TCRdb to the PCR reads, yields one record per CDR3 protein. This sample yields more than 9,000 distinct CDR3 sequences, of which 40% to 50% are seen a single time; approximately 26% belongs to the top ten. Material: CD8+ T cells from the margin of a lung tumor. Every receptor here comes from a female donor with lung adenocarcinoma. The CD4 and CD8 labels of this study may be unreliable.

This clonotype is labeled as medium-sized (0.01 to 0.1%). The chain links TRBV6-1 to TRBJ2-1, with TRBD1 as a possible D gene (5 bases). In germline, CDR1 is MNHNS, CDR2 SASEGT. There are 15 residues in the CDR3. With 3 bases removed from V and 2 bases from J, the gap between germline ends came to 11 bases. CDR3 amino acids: CASSDDSTAYNEQFF. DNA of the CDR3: TGTGCCAGCAGTGACGACTCGACAGCCTACAATGAGCAGTTCTTC.

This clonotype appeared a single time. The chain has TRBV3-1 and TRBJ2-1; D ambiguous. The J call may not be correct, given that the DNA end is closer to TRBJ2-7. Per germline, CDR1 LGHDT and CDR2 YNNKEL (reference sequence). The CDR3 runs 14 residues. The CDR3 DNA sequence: TGTGCCAGCAGCCAGCGGAGAAGTACGGGCGAGCAGTACTTC. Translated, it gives CASSQRRSTGEQYF.

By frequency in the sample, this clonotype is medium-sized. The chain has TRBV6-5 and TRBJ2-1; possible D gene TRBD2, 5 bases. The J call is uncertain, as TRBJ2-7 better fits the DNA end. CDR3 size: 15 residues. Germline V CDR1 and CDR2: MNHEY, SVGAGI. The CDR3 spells CASRLDKVRSYEQYF. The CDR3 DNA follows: TGTGCCAGCAGACTAGACAAGGTCCGATCCTACGAGCAGTACTTC.

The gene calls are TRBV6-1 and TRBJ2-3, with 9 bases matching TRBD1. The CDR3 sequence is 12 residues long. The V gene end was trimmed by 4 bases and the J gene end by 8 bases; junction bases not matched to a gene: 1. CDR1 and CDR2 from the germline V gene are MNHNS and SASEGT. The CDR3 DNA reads TGTGCCAGCAGTGGGGACAGGGTTACGCAGTATTTT. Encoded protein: CASSGDRVTQYF.

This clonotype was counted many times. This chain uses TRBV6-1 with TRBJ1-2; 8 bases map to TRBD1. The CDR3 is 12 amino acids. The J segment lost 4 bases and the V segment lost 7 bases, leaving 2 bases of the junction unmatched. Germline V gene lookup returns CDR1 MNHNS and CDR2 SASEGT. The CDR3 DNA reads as TGTGCCAGCATCGACAGGGGCTATGGCTACACCTTC. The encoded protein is CASIDRGYGYTF.

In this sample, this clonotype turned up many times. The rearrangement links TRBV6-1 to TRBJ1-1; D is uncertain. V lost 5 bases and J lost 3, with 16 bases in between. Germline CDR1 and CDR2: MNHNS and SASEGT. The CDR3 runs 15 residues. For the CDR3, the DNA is TGTGCCAGCAGTCCCCTCGAGGGTCCCGACACTGAAGCTTTCTTT. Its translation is CASSPLEGPDTEAFF.

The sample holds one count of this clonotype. The CDR3 DNA is TGTGCCAGCAGTGAACAAGGCAGTGACCAAGAGACCCAGTACTTC. This encodes CASSEQGSDQETQYF. V gene TRBV6-1 combines with J gene TRBJ2-5; D is unresolved. This CDR3 contains 15 residues. The ends were cut back, 2 bases at V and 0 bases at J, with 10 bases in the middle. CDR1 is MNHNS and CDR2 is SASEGT in the germline V gene.

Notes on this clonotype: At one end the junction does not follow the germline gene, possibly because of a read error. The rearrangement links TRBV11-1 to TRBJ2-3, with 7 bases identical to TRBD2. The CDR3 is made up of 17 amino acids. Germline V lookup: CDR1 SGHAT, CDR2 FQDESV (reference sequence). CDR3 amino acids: CASSPRGVSRPKNTQYF. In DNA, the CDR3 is TGTGCCAGCAGCCCCCGGGGGGTGTCCAGACCCAAAAATACTCAGTACTTT.

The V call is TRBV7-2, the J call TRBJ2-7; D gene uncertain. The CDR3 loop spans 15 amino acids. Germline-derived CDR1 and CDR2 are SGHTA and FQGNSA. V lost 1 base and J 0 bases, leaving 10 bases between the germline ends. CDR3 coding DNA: TGTGCCAGCAGCTTAGAAGGCTATAGCTCCTACGAGCAGTACTTC. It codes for CASSLEGYSSYEQYF. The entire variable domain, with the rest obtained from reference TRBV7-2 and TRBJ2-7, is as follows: GAGVSQSPSNKVTEKGKDVELRCDPISGHTALYWYRQSLGQGLEFLIYFQGNSAPDKSGLPSDRFSAERTGGSVSTLTIQRTQQEDSAVYLCASSLEGYSSYEQYFGPGTRLTVT.

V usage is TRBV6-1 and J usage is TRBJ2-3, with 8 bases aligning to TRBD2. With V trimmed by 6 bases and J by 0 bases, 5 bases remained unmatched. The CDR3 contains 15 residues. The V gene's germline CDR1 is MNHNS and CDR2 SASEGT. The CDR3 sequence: CASSFSGTSTDTQYF. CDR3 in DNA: TGTGCCAGCAGCTTTAGCGGGACTAGCACAGATACGCAGTATTTT.

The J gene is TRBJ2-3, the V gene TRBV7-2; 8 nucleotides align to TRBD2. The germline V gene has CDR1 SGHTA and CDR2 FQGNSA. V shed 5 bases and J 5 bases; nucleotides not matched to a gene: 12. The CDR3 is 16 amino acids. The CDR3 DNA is TGTGCCAGCAGCGCTGGACGCGGGGGGCCGAAAGATACGCAGTATTTT. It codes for CASSAGRGGPKDTQYF.

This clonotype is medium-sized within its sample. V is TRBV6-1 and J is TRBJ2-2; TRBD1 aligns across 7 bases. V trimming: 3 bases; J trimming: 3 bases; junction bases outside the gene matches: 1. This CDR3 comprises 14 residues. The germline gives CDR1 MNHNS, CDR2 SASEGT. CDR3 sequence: CASSEGTDTGELFF. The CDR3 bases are TGTGCCAGCAGTGAGGGGACAGACACCGGGGAGCTGTTTTTT.

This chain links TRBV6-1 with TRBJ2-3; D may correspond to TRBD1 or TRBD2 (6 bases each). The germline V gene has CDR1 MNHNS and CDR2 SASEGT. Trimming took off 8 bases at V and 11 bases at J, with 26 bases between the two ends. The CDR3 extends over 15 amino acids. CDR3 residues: CASGPGVGGKNMQYF. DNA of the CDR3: TGTGCCAGCGGTCCGGGGGTGGGGGGCAAAAACATGCAGTATTTT.

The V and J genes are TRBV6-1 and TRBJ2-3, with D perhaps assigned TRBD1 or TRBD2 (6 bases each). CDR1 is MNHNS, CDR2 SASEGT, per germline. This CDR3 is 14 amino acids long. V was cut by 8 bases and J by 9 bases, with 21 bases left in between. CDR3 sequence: CASRGLWAKDTQYF. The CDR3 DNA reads TGTGCCAGCCGGGGGCTGTGGGCGAAAGACACGCAGTATTTT.

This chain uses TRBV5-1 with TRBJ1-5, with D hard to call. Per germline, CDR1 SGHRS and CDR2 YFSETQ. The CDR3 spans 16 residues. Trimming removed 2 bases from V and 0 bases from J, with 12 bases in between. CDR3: CASSFIEQNSNQPQHF. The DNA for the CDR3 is TGCGCCAGCAGCTTTATAGAACAGAATAGCAATCAGCCCCAGCATTTT.

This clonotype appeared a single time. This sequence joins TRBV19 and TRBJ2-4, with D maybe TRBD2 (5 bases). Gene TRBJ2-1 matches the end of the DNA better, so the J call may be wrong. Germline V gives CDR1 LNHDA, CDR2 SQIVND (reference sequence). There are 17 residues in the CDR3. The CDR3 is CASSIFGVGESHNEQFF. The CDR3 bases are TGTGCCAGTAGTATTTTTGGTGTCGGGGAGTCTCACAATGAGCAGTTCTTC.

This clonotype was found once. CDR3 coding DNA: TGTGCCAGCAGCTTAGGGGGGGCCGGGACAGTCTACAATGAGCAGTTCTTC. Translated, it gives CASSLGGAGTVYNEQFF. The rearrangement joins TRBV7-8 to TRBJ2-1, with D maybe TRBD1 (7 bases). The germline CDR1 and CDR2 sequences are SGHVS and FQNEAQ. V was clipped by 1 base and J by 3 bases, with 16 bases between them. This CDR3 spans 17 amino acids.

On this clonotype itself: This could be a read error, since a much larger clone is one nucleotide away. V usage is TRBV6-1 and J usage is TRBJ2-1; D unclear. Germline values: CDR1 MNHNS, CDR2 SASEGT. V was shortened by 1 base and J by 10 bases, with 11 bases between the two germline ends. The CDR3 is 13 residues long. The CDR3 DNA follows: TGTGCCAGCAGTGAAGGGCCAGGTTACGAGCAGTTCTTC. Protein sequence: CASSEGPGYEQFF.

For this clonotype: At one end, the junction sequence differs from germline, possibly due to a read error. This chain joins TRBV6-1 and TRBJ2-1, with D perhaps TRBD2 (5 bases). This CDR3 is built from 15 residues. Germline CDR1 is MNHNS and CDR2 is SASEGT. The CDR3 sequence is CASGLPGISANEQFF. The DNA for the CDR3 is TGTGCCAGCGGCCTCCCCGGTATTAGCGCAAATGAGCAGTTTTTT.

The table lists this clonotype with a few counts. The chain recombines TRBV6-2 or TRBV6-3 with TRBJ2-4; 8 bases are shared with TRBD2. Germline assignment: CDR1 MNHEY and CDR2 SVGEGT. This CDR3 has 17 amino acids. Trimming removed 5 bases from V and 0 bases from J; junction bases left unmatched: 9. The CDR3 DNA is TGTGCCAGCAGTCAGGGTACTAGCGGTATAGCCAAAAACATTCAGTACTTC. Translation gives CASSQGTSGIAKNIQYF.